This TCR beta chain appears in the sequencing data of a study of blood T cells in healthy people across ages. A second PCR, run for roughly 7 to 12 cycles, used a sample-barcoded 5' primer plus a J-beta primer mix. TCRdb re-analysed the 5' RACE reads in MiXCR, keeping a single row per CDR3 protein. The data show about 1.8 million distinct CDR3 sequences, with around 48% seen just once and over 2% held by the top ten. On this clonotype: What it recognizes is unknown.

The CDR3 length is 12 residues. V lost 3 bases to trimming and J lost 11 bases, with 13 bases between them. Total RNA amounts of at least 5 micrograms were extracted per sample. Regarding the study as a whole: A roughly linear fall in TCR beta diversity per million T cells was seen with increasing age. Estimated diversity across one million T cells was deemed an underestimate.

Sequenced: blood. This receptor was taken from a middle-aged woman in good health. V is TRBV12-3 or TRBV12-4 and J is TRBJ1-2, with D perhaps TRBD1 (5 bases). CDR3 sequence (DNA): TGTGCCAGCAGTTTTGAGGGGATCGGGTACACCTTC. Its translation is CASSFEGIGYTF.